These 25 T cell receptor beta chains were all obtained from the same sample, sequenced in a study of cytomegalovirus exposure and HLA in healthy donors. Amplification used 60 Vbeta primers and 13 Jbeta primers. This table comes from immunoSEQ multiplex PCR, and its TCRdb copy is limited to in-frame clones, with some not included. The sample contains roughly 150,000 clones, roughly 80% of which appear only once. Sequencing was carried out using PBMCs. The receptors stem from a man aged 25-40 years in good health and CMV-seronegative.

This CDR3 reads CSALDTYGYTF. The CDR3 region has the DNA TGCAGTGCCCTGGACACCTATGGCTACACCTTC. The chain links TRBV20-1 to TRBJ1-2; tentatively, D is TRBD1 (5 bases). The CDR3 is made up of 11 amino acids. V was cut by 6 bases and J by 4 bases, with 9 bases left in between. The germline CDR1 and CDR2 sequences are DFQATT and SNEGSKA (reference sequence).

The genes are TRBV2 and TRBJ1-5, with unresolved D. Looked up from germline, CDR1 is SNHLY and CDR2 is FYNNEI. This CDR3 region has 15 residues. With 4 bases removed from V and 5 bases from J, the gap between germline ends came to 15 bases. This CDR3 reads CASSGVYSDYQPQHF. In DNA form, the CDR3 reads TGTGCCAGCAGTGGGGTCTACTCGGACTATCAGCCCCAGCATTTT.

In its sample, this clone was seen once. This chain joins TRBV13 and TRBJ2-2; 9 nucleotides match TRBD2. CDR3 length: 16 amino acids. Germline V gene sequence: CDR1 PRHDT, CDR2 FYEKMQ (reference sequence). J gave up 5 bases and V 7 bases, and 11 bases lay outside the gene matches. As DNA, the CDR3 is TGTGCCAGCAAGAGGCTAGCGGGAAGGGGGACCGGGGAGCTGTTTTTT. Protein product: CASKRLAGRGTGELFF. Full variable domain (rest looked up from reference TRBV13 and TRBJ2-2): AAGVIQSPRHLIKEKRETATLKCYPIPRHDTVYWYQQGPGQDPQFLISFYEKMQSDKGSIPDRFSAQQFSDYHSELNMSSLELGDSALYFCASKRLAGRGTGELFFGEGSRLTVL.

The chain combines TRBV5-4 with TRBJ2-3; 13 bases are a match to TRBD2. The germline CDR1 and CDR2 sequences are SGHNT and YYREEE (reference sequence). With 4 bases clipped from V and 1 base from J, the junction kept 3 bases outside the gene matches. This CDR3 is built from 16 residues. CDR3 DNA sequence: TGTGCCAGCAGCCTGGGACTAGCGGGACGCACAGATACGCAGTATTTT. Translating gives CASSLGLAGRTDTQYF.

The rearrangement links TRBV6-1 to TRBJ2-1; D is unclear. The germline V gene encodes CDR1 MNHNS and CDR2 SASEGT. The CDR3 runs to 14 residues. Trimming removed 2 bases from V and 6 bases from J, with 11 bases in between. The CDR3 region is CASSELIGANEQFF. CDR3 sequence (DNA): TGTGCCAGCAGTGAATTAATCGGAGCCAATGAGCAGTTCTTC.

The V call is TRBV18, the J call TRBJ2-5; tentative D call: TRBD2 (7 bases). This CDR3 contains 16 residues. Germline lookup yields CDR1 KGHSH and CDR2 LQKENI. The V gene lost 3 bases and the J gene lost 2 bases, with 16 bases spanning the gap. Here the CDR3 reads CASSPSLGGTQETQYF. In nucleotides, the CDR3 is TGTGCCAGCTCACCCTCGCTGGGGGGGACACAAGAGACCCAGTACTTC.

This chain connects TRBV4-3 to TRBJ2-3; 8 bases match TRBD2. Per germline, CDR1 LGHNA and CDR2 YSLEER. J was trimmed by 4 bases and V by 0 bases; bases with no gene match: 3. The CDR3 has 15 residues. CDR3 sequence: CASSQELAESDTQYF. The CDR3 DNA follows: TGCGCCAGCAGCCAAGAACTAGCGGAGTCAGATACGCAGTATTTT.

The chain uses TRBV5-4 and TRBJ2-7; 9 bases line up with TRBD1. With 4 bases clipped from V and 0 bases from J, the junction kept 2 bases outside the gene matches. Germline V gives CDR1 SGHNT, CDR2 YYREEE (reference sequence). The CDR3 spans 14 residues. In DNA form, the CDR3 reads TGTGCCAGCAGCCACAGGGGGCCCTCCTACGAGCAGTACTTC. This codes for CASSHRGPSYEQYF.

V usage is TRBV19 and J usage is TRBJ1-2; perhaps TRBD1 as D (5 bases). The CDR3 is made up of 14 amino acids. The V end lost 3 bases, the J end lost 2 bases, and 10 bases lay between the germline ends. Germline values: CDR1 LNHDA, CDR2 SQIVND (reference sequence). The CDR3 region has the DNA TGTGCCAGTAGTATGTCCAGGGTGAACTATGGCTACACCTTC. It codes for CASSMSRVNYGYTF. The variable domain in full, with the rest retrieved from reference TRBV19 and TRBJ1-2, is DGGITQSPKYLFRKEGQNVTLSCEQNLNHDAMYWYRQDPGQGLRLIYYSQIVNDFQKGDIAEGYSVSREKKESFPLTVTSAQKNPTAFYLCASSMSRVNYGYTFGSGTRLTVV.

The chain recombines TRBV19 with TRBJ1-2; 10 positions agree with TRBD1. Germline trimming cut 6 bases from V and 5 bases from J; bases unmatched to any gene: 6. This CDR3 contains 14 residues. CDR1 and CDR2 (germline): LNHDA, SQIVND (reference sequence). CDR3 sequence reads: CASSLLDRGYGYTF. Written as DNA, the CDR3 is TGTGCCAGTAGCCTTTTGGACAGGGGGTATGGCTACACCTTC.

J is TRBJ1-5 and V is TRBV10-3; weak D call: TRBD1 (6 bases). This CDR3 has 17 residues. V was trimmed by 4 bases and J by 2 bases, leaving 18 bases between them. Germline V gene sequence: CDR1 ENHRY, CDR2 SYGVKD. Written as DNA, the CDR3 is TGTGCCATCAGTGCAGCTAGGACAGACCTCGGCAATCAGCCCCAGCATTTT. Its translation is CAISAARTDLGNQPQHF.

The genes are TRBV5-6 and TRBJ2-5; D not certain. The CDR3 extends over 11 amino acids. Germline V gene data show CDR1 as SGHDT and CDR2 as YYEEEE. V lost 4 bases and J 10 bases, leaving 11 bases between the germline ends. CDR3 in DNA: TGTGCCAGCAGCGCCGCGGTCGACCAGTACTTC. As protein: CASSAAVDQYF.

The rearrangement links TRBV6-6 to TRBJ2-1; TRBD2 is a possible D gene (5 bases). V shed 6 bases and J shed 6 bases, with 18 bases lying between them. This CDR3 is 15 amino acids long. The germline gives CDR1 MNHNY, CDR2 SVGAGI (reference sequence). DNA of the CDR3: TGTGCCAGCAGGGAGGTGGGGAATAAAGGCAATGAGCAGTTCTTC. It yields the protein CASREVGNKGNEQFF.

V gene TRBV7-2 combines with J gene TRBJ2-7, with D perhaps TRBD2 (5 bases). The CDR3 has 13 amino acids. V was shortened by 5 bases and J by 2 bases, with 10 bases between the two germline ends. The germline V gene has CDR1 SGHTA and CDR2 FQGNSA. CDR3 DNA sequence: TGTGCCAGCAGCCCAGGAGGACCCTACGAGCAGTACTTC. Its protein is CASSPGGPYEQYF.

The chain joins TRBV6-5 to TRBJ1-2; D gene unclear. The V end lost 0 bases, the J end lost 6 bases, and 8 bases lay between the germline ends. Germline V gene lookup returns CDR1 MNHEY and CDR2 SVGAGI. The CDR3 contains 13 residues. CDR3 in DNA: TGTGCCAGCAGTTACTCGACGGAGAATGGCTACACCTTC. It codes for CASSYSTENGYTF.

The chain carries TRBV25-1 and TRBJ2-2; 7 nucleotides line up with TRBD1. CDR1 is MGHDK and CDR2 is SYGVNS in the germline V gene. The V gene end was trimmed by 0 bases and the J gene end by 4 bases; junction bases not matched to a gene: 11. CDR3 length: 18 amino acids. As DNA, the CDR3 is TGTGCCAGCAGTGAATATGTTGGGAAGGGGGCTGTCACCGGGGAGCTGTTTTTT. Translating it yields CASSEYVGKGAVTGELFF. The whole variable domain, remainder taken from reference TRBV25-1 and TRBJ2-2, is EADIYQTPRYLVIGTGKKITLECSQTMGHDKMYWYQQDPGMELHLIHYSYGVNSTEKGDLSSESTVSRIRTEHFPLTLESARPSHTSQYLCASSEYVGKGAVTGELFFGEGSRLTVL.

In regard to this clone: Distinct nucleotide sequences in the sample also encode this CDR3. The rearrangement links TRBV2 to TRBJ2-4, with D unresolved. CDR3 length: 16 residues. The V end lost 4 bases, the J end lost 0 bases, and 13 bases lay between the germline ends. Germline assignment: CDR1 SNHLY and CDR2 FYNNEI. The CDR3 loop is CASSVATMKAKNIQYF. The CDR3 DNA reads TGTGCCAGCAGTGTCGCGACAATGAAAGCCAAAAACATTCAGTACTTC.

This clone was found once. This rearrangement joins TRBV18 to TRBJ2-7, with D tentatively TRBD1 (5 bases). The CDR3 consists of 15 residues. Trimming stripped 2 bases from V and 0 bases from J, with 11 bases between. Germline assignment: CDR1 KGHSH and CDR2 LQKENI. The DNA of the CDR3 is TGTGCCAGCTCACCAATAAGGGGAAGCTCCTACGAGCAGTACTTC. Encoded protein: CASSPIRGSSYEQYF.

This clone was picked up a small number of times. The V call is TRBV6-5, the J call TRBJ2-1; a possible D gene is TRBD2 (5 bases). The germline gives CDR1 MNHEY, CDR2 SVGAGI. Trimming stripped 4 bases from V and 5 bases from J, with 6 bases between. The CDR3 totals 12 residues. The DNA for the CDR3 is TGTGCCAGCAGTTCCGGGGACAATGAGCAGTTCTTC. Translating gives CASSSGDNEQFF.

This clone was seen only a few times. The chain uses TRBV5-8 and TRBJ1-3; no definite D call. CDR1 is SGHTS and CDR2 is YDEGEE in the germline V gene. The CDR3 loop spans 14 amino acids. Deletions cut 2 bases from V and 2 bases from J, with 8 bases between. DNA for the CDR3: TGTGCCAGCAGCTTAAGGGAGGCTGGAAACACCATATATTTT. Its protein product is CASSLREAGNTIYF.

This chain links TRBV2 with TRBJ2-3; the match to TRBD2 covers 11 bases. CDR3 length: 15 residues. The ends lost 6 bases at V and 3 bases at J; junction bases unmatched: 5. Germline lookup yields CDR1 SNHLY and CDR2 FYNNEI. The CDR3 coding sequence is TGTGCCAGCAGGATAGCGGGAGGGCGGACAGATACGCAGTATTTT. Its protein is CASRIAGGRTDTQYF.

This clone occurred once. For the CDR3, the DNA is TGCGCCAGCAGCTCCCTAGCGGGAGTACGGGTAGGGGAGACCCAGTACTTC. Amino acids: CASSSLAGVRVGETQYF. This chain uses TRBV5-1 with TRBJ2-5, with TRBD2 identical over 10 bases. CDR3 length: 17 amino acids. Germline CDR1 is SGHRS and CDR2 is YFSETQ. J gave up 5 bases and V 3 bases, and 13 bases lay outside the gene matches.

J is TRBJ2-5 and V is TRBV7-2, with 12 bases fitting TRBD2. The CDR3 is made up of 17 amino acids. Germline CDR1 SGHTA, CDR2 FQGNSA. V lost 5 bases and J lost 5; bases outside the gene matches: 12. In nucleotides, the CDR3 is TGTGCCAGCAGCCTCAGTGGACTAGCGGGAATTCGTGAGACCCAGTACTTC. This translates into CASSLSGLAGIRETQYF.

The rearrangement joins TRBV6-5 to TRBJ1-2, with D possibly TRBD1 on 5 matching bases. The V gene lost 7 bases and the J gene lost 3 bases, with 12 bases spanning the gap. Germline V gene lookup returns CDR1 MNHEY and CDR2 SVGAGI. The CDR3 is 13 residues long. CDR3 sequence: CASNPGGDYGYTF. The DNA of the CDR3 is TGTGCCAGCAACCCCGGGGGTGACTATGGCTACACCTTC.

V is TRBV6-4 and J is TRBJ2-7; 9 nucleotides line up with TRBD2. The CDR3 length is 15 residues. J gave up 0 bases and V 4 bases, and 4 bases lay outside the gene matches. Per germline, CDR1 MRHNA and CDR2 SNTAGT. The CDR3 sequence is CASSVGLASSYEQYF. As DNA, the CDR3 is TGTGCCAGCAGTGTCGGACTAGCGAGCTCCTACGAGCAGTACTTC.